The entry that follows covers one T cell receptor beta chain sequence. No antigen is known for it. Assay: immunoSEQ multiplex PCR; the TCRdb copy retains only in-frame clones and omits some. The table shows 350,000 to 550,000 clones, with 89% occurring only once. The CDR3 consists of 15 residues. Germline CDR1 is SGHAT and CDR2 is FQNNGV. V was cut by 0 bases and J by 4 bases, with 12 bases left in between. The data stem from a study of Ad26.COV2.S vaccination and SARS-CoV-2 variants. Study information: Within the COV1001 Ad26.COV2.S trial arm, the donor was enrolled. Dosing was one shot or two shots 56 days apart. Study-wide results and limits: Measurement of non-spike TCR breadth gave similar results in vaccine and placebo recipients. In vaccinated individuals, spike-specific CD8+ and CD4+ T cell responses reportedly displayed substantial breadth.

The treatment: roughly 20 received Ad26.COV2.S at low or high dose, single or two shots; about 5 received placebo; per-sample allocation not given. Sampling was performed 63 days after the first vaccine or placebo injection. This sample comprised peripheral blood, obtained in a trial of Ad26.COV2.S vaccine versus placebo. This receptor was taken from a person between 18 and 65 years old who received the Ad26.COV2.S COVID-19 vaccine or a placebo. The chain carries TRBV11-2 and TRBJ1-2, with D tentatively TRBD1 (6 bases). This CDR3 reads CASSLDFQGTYGYTF. CDR3 DNA: TGTGCCAGCAGCTTAGATTTTCAGGGGACCTATGGCTACACCTTC.